The 14 T cell receptor beta chains below come from one sample, sequenced in a study of cytomegalovirus exposure and HLA in healthy donors. PCR primers comprised 60 Vbeta and 13 Jbeta primers. TCRdb keeps only in-frame clones here, not all; method: immunoSEQ multiplex PCR. The table records 100,000 or so clones, 80% of them present only once. The sequenced sample was PBMCs. Receptors were obtained from a man aged 25 to 40 in good health and CMV-seropositive.

This chain connects TRBV11-2 to TRBJ1-1; D perhaps matches TRBD1 (6 bases). The CDR3 spans 17 residues. V shed 4 bases and J shed 0 bases, with 18 bases lying between them. Germline V gene data show CDR1 as SGHAT and CDR2 as FQNNGV. The CDR3 spells CASSSYRSGHLNTEAFF. The CDR3 nucleotides are TGTGCCAGCAGCTCCTACAGATCGGGACACTTGAACACTGAAGCTTTCTTT.

The chain links TRBV18 to TRBJ2-3; 9 nucleotides agree with TRBD2. V was clipped by 2 bases and J by 2 bases; unmatched bases: 2. The germline gives CDR1 KGHSH, CDR2 LQKENI. There are 15 residues in the CDR3. CDR3 amino acids: CASSPIAGDTDTQYF. In DNA, the CDR3 is TGTGCCAGCTCACCAATAGCGGGGGACACAGATACGCAGTATTTT.

This chain links TRBV7-3 with TRBJ1-1; 7 nucleotides agree with TRBD1. Unmatched junction bases numbered 7, after V lost 4 bases and J lost 8 bases. Germline V CDR1 and CDR2: SGHTA, FQGTGA. This CDR3 has 13 residues. For the CDR3, the DNA is TGTGCCAGCAGCTCCAGGAGGGACAGCGAAGCTTTCTTT. This sequence encodes CASSSRRDSEAFF.

The chain joins TRBV5-1 to TRBJ2-3; tentative D call: TRBD1 (5 bases). The V end was cut by 5 bases, the J end by 2 bases, with 12 bases between. Per germline, CDR1 SGHRS and CDR2 YFSETQ. The CDR3 runs to 14 residues. CDR3 DNA: TGCGCCAGCAGTCAGGGTTCTTCCACAGATACGCAGTATTTT. Translation gives CASSQGSSTDTQYF.

The chain joins TRBV27 to TRBJ1-5; TRBD1 is a possible D gene (5 bases). The V and J ends lost 4 bases and 1 base respectively, with 8 bases between them. Germline CDR1 reads MNHEY; CDR2 reads SMNVEV (reference sequence). The CDR3 consists of 14 residues. For the CDR3, the DNA is TGTGCCAGCAGTTCCTGGGGCAGCAATCAGCCCCAGCATTTT. This codes for CASSSWGSNQPQHF.

The chain carries TRBV6-1 and TRBJ2-1; TRBD1 aligns across 7 bases. The trim removed 4 bases at V and 0 bases at J, leaving 6 bases unmatched. Germline values: CDR1 MNHNS, CDR2 SASEGT. The CDR3 spans 16 residues. This CDR3 reads CASSATGSSSYNEQFF. The DNA for the CDR3 is TGTGCCAGCAGTGCGACAGGGTCCAGCTCCTACAATGAGCAGTTCTTC.

V and J are TRBV5-1 and TRBJ2-7; 8 bases are shared with TRBD1. Germline values: CDR1 SGHRS, CDR2 YFSETQ. The junction had 3 bases not matched to a gene; V was cut back by 2 bases and J by 2 bases. The CDR3 is 14 amino acids. CDR3 sequence (DNA): TGCGCCAGCAGCTTATCGACAGGGGCCTACGAGCAGTACTTC. This sequence encodes CASSLSTGAYEQYF.

The rearrangement uses TRBV5-6 and TRBJ2-5; D unclear. This CDR3 spans 13 amino acids. The germline V gene has CDR1 SGHDT and CDR2 YYEEEE. V was pared by 4 bases and J by 5 bases, with 12 bases between. The CDR3 sequence is CASSAIESETQYF. The CDR3 nucleotides are TGTGCCAGCAGCGCCATAGAATCCGAGACCCAGTACTTC.

CDR3 amino acids: CASSPPWGVPNEKLFF. The DNA for the CDR3 is TGTGCCAGCAGCCCCCCGTGGGGGGTCCCTAATGAAAAACTGTTTTTT. V and J are TRBV7-9 and TRBJ1-4, with a tentative D call TRBD1 (5 bases). V was shortened by 5 bases and J by 3 bases, with 16 bases between the two germline ends. This CDR3 has 16 residues. The germline gives CDR1 SEHNR, CDR2 FQNEAQ (reference sequence).

The rearrangement uses TRBV25-1 and TRBJ1-1, with D maybe TRBD1 (5 bases). Looked up from germline, CDR1 is MGHDK and CDR2 is SYGVNS. CDR3 length: 15 amino acids. Trimming cost V 8 bases and J 0 bases, with 16 bases left between them. CDR3: CASDHGGAVNTEAFF. In nucleotides, the CDR3 is TGTGCCAGCGATCACGGGGGAGCCGTGAACACTGAAGCTTTCTTT.

The rearrangement joins TRBV6-5 to TRBJ1-1; possibly TRBD1 for D (5 bases). Germline V gives CDR1 MNHEY, CDR2 SVGAGI. V lost 7 bases and J 7 bases, leaving 10 bases between the germline ends. This CDR3 contains 11 residues. CDR3 protein: CASTGGGEAFF. DNA for the CDR3: TGTGCCAGCACCGGGGGGGGTGAAGCTTTCTTT.

The chain joins TRBV5-1 to TRBJ2-5, with 8 bases that match TRBD2. From germline, CDR1 is SGHRS and CDR2 YFSETQ. After removal of 1 base from V and 5 bases from J, the junction contained 4 bases not matched to a gene. This CDR3 comprises 14 residues. This chain's CDR3 is CASSLRGGAETQYF. Here the CDR3 DNA reads TGCGCCAGCAGCTTGCGGGGGGGCGCTGAGACCCAGTACTTC.

The rearrangement uses TRBV4-3 and TRBJ1-1; 8 nucleotides match TRBD1. Unmatched junction bases numbered 8, after V lost 6 bases and J lost 8 bases. The CDR3 is 13 amino acids. From germline, CDR1 is LGHNA and CDR2 YSLEER. As DNA, the CDR3 is TGCGCCAGCAGGAACTTTGGACAGGGAGAAGCTTTCTTT. Translated, it gives CASRNFGQGEAFF.

The chain combines TRBV2 with TRBJ1-1; possible D gene TRBD1, 5 bases. The V gene lost 7 bases and the J gene lost 0 bases, with 12 bases spanning the gap. There are 14 residues in the CDR3. The germline CDR1 and CDR2 sequences are SNHLY and FYNNEI. The CDR3, as DNA: TGTGCCAGCAATCTACAGGTTTTGAACACTGAAGCTTTCTTT. The encoded protein is CASNLQVLNTEAFF.